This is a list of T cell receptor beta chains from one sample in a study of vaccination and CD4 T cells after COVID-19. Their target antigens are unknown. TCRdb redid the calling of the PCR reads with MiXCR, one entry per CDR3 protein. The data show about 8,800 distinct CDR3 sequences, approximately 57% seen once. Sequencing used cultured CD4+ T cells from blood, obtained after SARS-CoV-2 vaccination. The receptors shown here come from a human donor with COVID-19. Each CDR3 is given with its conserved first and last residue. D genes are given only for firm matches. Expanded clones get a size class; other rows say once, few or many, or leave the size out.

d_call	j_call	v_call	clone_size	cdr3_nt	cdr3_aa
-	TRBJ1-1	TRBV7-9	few	TGTGCCAGCAGCTTAAGTCGGGGGGCCAACACTGAAGCTTTCTTT	CASSLSRGANTEAFF
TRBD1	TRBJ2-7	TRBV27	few	TGTGCCAGCAGTTTATTTTCCGGGCAGGGGGATTACTACGAGCAGTACTTC	CASSLFSGQGDYYEQYF
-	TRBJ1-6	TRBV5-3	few	TGTGCCGGGGGGGACATGAGATCACCCCTCCACTTT	CAGGDMRSPLHF
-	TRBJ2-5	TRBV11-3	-	TGTGCCAGCAGCTTAGGAGGGACAGAGACCCAGTACTTC	CASSLGGTETQYF
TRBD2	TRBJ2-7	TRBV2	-	TGTGCCAGCAGCAATCGGGGGGGGGCCTACGAGCAGTACTTC	CASSNRGGAYEQYF
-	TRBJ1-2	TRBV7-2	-	TGTGCCAGCATCATGAGTGCAGGCGCCAGGGGCTACACCTTC	CASIMSAGARGYTF
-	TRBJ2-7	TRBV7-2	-	TGTGCCAGCAGCTTAGTCGGCGCCGGCGGGCCCTACGAGCAGTACTTC	CASSLVGAGGPYEQYF
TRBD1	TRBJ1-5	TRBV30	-	TGTGCCTGGAGTACTACAGGGGGGGACTTTCCCCAGCATTTT	CAWSTTGGDFPQHF
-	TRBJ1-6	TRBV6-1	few	TGTGCCAGCAGTGCGCAGGGTGTTCTGGGATCACCCCTCCACTTT	CASSAQGVLGSPLHF
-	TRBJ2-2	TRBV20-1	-	TGCAGTGCTCCCCAGCCAGGGGTTTCCGGGGAGCTGTTTTTT	CSAPQPGVSGELFF
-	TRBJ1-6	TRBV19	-	TGTGCCAGTAGTCGGGATCAGGGAGGGTCCTATAATTCACCCCTCCACTTT	CASSRDQGGSYNSPLHF
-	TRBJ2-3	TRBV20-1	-	TGCAGTGCTAGAGGCCAAGGGGATTTCACAGATACGCAGTATTTT	CSARGQGDFTDTQYF
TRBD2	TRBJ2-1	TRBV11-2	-	TGTGCCAGCAGCTTTAGGGATAGGACTAGCGGGGGTACTTACAATGAGCGGTTCTTC	CASSFRDRTSGGTYNERFF
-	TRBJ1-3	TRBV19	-	TGTGCCAGTAGCCCCTCAGTTGGCGCCATATATTTT	CASSPSVGAIYF
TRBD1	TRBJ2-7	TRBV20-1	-	TGCAGTGCTATGGGGACAGGGTACGAGCAGTACTTC	CSAMGTGYEQYF
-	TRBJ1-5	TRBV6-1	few	TGTGCCAGCACATTGGGGAGGAACGGATATAGCAATCAGCCCCAGCATTTT	CASTLGRNGYSNQPQHF
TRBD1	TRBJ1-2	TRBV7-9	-	TGTGCCAGCAGGCGACAGGAGGGGGCAAACTATGGCTACACCTTC	CASRRQEGANYGYTF
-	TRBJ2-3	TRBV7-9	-	TGTGCCAGCAGCCGTGAAGGGGTTAGCACAGATACGCAGTATTTT	CASSREGVSTDTQYF
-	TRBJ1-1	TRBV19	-	TGTGCCAGTAGTAGTCTTGTTTCTGAAGCTTTCTTT	CASSSLVSEAFF
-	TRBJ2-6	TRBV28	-	TGTGCCAGCAAGACTGACGCGATAAACTCTGGGGCCAACGTCCTGACTTTC	CASKTDAINSGANVLTF
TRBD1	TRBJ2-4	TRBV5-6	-	TGTGCCAGCAGCTGGGGACAGGTGGCCCGACACATTCAGTACTTC	CASSWGQVARHIQYF
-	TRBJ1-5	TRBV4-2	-	TGTGCCAGCAGCCAAGATTTCGGTAGCAATCAGCCCCAGCATTTT	CASSQDFGSNQPQHF
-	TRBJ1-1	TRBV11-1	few	TGTGCCAGCAGCTTCAAATGGGACACTGAAGCTTTCTTT	CASSFKWDTEAFF
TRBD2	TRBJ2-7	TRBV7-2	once	TGTGCCAGCACCATGGGCGGGGGGGCCTACGAGCAGTACTTC	CASTMGGGAYEQYF
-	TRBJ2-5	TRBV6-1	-	TGTGCCAGCAGTGAAGCGGGGTCGGGATGGGAGACCCAGTACTTC	CASSEAGSGWETQYF
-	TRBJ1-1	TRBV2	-	TGTGCCAGCAGTGTGGGACAGAACACTGAAGCTTTCTTT	CASSVGQNTEAFF
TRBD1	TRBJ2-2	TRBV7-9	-	TGTGCCAGCAGCCTAAGAACGGGACAGGGGAACACCGGGGAGCTGTTTTTT	CASSLRTGQGNTGELFF
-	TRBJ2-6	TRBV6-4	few	TGTGCCAGCAGTGAACAGGGTCCTGGGGCCAACGTCCTGACTTTC	CASSEQGPGANVLTF
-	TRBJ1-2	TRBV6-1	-	TGTGCCAGCATGGACATGTCGGGCTATGGCTACACCTTC	CASMDMSGYGYTF
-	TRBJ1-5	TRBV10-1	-	TGCGCCAGTCATTGCAGTGACGGTGGTGCAAGCAATCAGCCCCAGCATTTT	CASHCSDGGASNQPQHF
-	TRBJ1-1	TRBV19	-	TGTGCCAGTAGTAGGGGGGTTGAAGCTTTCTTT	CASSRGVEAFF
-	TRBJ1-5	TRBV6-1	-	TGTGCCAGCAGTGAAGGAAAAGGCTATAGCAATCAGCCCCAGCATTTT	CASSEGKGYSNQPQHF
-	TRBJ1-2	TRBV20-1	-	TGCAGTGCTAGAGAGGCGTTAGCTAACTATGGCTACACCTTC	CSAREALANYGYTF
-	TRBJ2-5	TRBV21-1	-	TGTGCCAGCAGCAAAGAAGGCGCAGGGCAAGAGACCCAGTACTTC	CASSKEGAGQETQYF
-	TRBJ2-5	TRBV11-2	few	TGTGCCAGCAGCTTAGGGTCAGAGACCCAGTACTTC	CASSLGSETQYF
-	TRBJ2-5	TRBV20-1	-	TGCAGTGCTAGGGACTACCAAGAGACCCAGTACTTC	CSARDYQETQYF
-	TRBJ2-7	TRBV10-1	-	TGCGCCAGCAGTGAGGGCAGCTACGAGCAGTACTTC	CASSEGSYEQYF
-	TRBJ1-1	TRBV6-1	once	TGTGCCAGCAGTCAAATGGACAGACAAAACACTGAAGCTTTCTTT	CASSQMDRQNTEAFF
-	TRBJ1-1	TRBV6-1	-	TGTGCCAGCAATGACTGGGGGCAAAACACTGAAGCTTTCTTT	CASNDWGQNTEAFF
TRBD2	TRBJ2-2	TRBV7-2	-	TGTGCCAGCAGCAGGACTAGCGGGGGGGCCGTCGGGGAGCTGTTTTTT	CASSRTSGGAVGELFF
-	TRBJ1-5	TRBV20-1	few	TGCAGTGCCTTATTACAGGGCCAATATAGCAATCAGCCCCAGCATTTT	CSALLQGQYSNQPQHF
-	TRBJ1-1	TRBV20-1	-	TGCAGTGCTGGGAGGAGCGGGCTGAACACTGAAGCTTTCTTT	CSAGRSGLNTEAFF
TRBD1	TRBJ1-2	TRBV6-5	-	TGTGCCAGCAGTTACGACTTTGGGACAGCGCGCTACACCTTC	CASSYDFGTARYTF